This entry lists 5 T cell receptor beta chains sequenced from one sample in a study of regulatory T cells in long-lasting Graves disease. Sample time point: newly diagnosed GD, antithyroid drugs for less than 3 months. Construction of the TCR library relied on RNA isolated from PBMCs. Arm-PCR of CDR3 regions and iRepertoire HTBI primers were used to build TCR beta libraries. TCRdb reprocessed the multiplex PCR reads via MiXCR and lists one record per CDR3 protein. In the table there are a few hundred thousand distinct CDR3 sequences, approximately 12% of which are singletons. Separately, the same data were catalogued under a study of T cells in Graves' hyperthyroidism and ophthalmopathy.

Source: peripheral blood mononuclear cells (PBMCs), taken at new diagnosis, from a patient treated with antithyroid drugs. The receptors derive from a young woman with Graves disease.

This clonotype has at least ten counts. This rearrangement joins TRBV3-1 to TRBJ2-2; unclear D gene. CDR1 is LGHDT and CDR2 is YNNKEL in the germline V gene (reference sequence). This CDR3 contains 12 residues. V was pared by 11 bases and J by 7 bases, with 14 bases between. CDR3 DNA sequence: TGTGCCGCTGCCCCTTACGGCGGGGAGCTGTTTTTT. As protein: CAAAPYGGELFF.

This clonotype was seen many times. V gene TRBV29-1 combines with J gene TRBJ2-1; 10 nucleotides match TRBD2. This CDR3 has 14 residues. After removal of 3 bases from V and 3 bases from J, the junction contained 2 bases not matched to a gene. The germline V gene encodes CDR1 SQVTM and CDR2 ANQGSEA. CDR3 in amino acids: CSVELAGGYNEQFF. The CDR3 nucleotides are TGCAGCGTTGAGTTAGCGGGGGGCTACAATGAGCAGTTCTTC.

This clonotype appeared many times. The genes are TRBV3-1 and TRBJ2-7; D unresolved. Germline values: CDR1 LGHDT, CDR2 YNNKEL (reference sequence). The CDR3 covers 11 residues. Trimming removed 6 bases from V and 0 bases from J, with 3 bases in between. The CDR3 sequence: CASSHSYEQYF. Written as DNA, the CDR3 is TGTGCCAGCAGTCACTCCTACGAGCAGTACTTC.

This clonotype was counted many times. The rearrangement joins TRBV28 to TRBJ1-1; no firm D call. The germline V gene encodes CDR1 MDHEN and CDR2 SYDVKM. This CDR3 comprises 14 residues. Trimming pared 7 bases from V and 0 bases from J, leaving 12 bases between. The CDR3: CASIEVGVNTEAFF. For the CDR3, the DNA is TGTGCCAGCATTGAGGTGGGTGTGAACACTGAAGCTTTCTTT.

On this clonotype: A much larger clonotype is one base distant, so this may be a read error. The chain links TRBV11-2 to TRBJ2-1; a weak D match, TRBD1 (6 bases). CDR1 and CDR2 (germline): SGHAT, FQNNGV. This CDR3 has 17 amino acids. The CDR3 spells CASSLDFGVDRYNGQFF. The CDR3, as DNA: TGTGCCAGCAGCTTAGATTTCGGCGTCGACAGGTACAATGGGCAGTTCTTC.